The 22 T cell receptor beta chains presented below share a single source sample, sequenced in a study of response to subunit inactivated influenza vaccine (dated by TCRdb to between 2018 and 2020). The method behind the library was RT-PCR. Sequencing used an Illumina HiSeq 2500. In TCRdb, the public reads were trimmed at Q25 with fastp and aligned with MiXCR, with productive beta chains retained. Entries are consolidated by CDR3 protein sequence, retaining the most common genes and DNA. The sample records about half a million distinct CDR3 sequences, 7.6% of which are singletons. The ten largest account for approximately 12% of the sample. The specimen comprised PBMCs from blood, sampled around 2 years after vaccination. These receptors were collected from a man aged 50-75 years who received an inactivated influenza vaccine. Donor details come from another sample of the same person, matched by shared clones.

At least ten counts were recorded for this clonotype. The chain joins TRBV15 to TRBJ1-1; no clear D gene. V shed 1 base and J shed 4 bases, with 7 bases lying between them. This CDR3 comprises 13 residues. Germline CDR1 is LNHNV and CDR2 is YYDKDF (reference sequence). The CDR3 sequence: CATSRVAGTEAFF. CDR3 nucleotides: TGTGCCACCAGCAGAGTGGCGGGCACTGAAGCTTTCTTT.

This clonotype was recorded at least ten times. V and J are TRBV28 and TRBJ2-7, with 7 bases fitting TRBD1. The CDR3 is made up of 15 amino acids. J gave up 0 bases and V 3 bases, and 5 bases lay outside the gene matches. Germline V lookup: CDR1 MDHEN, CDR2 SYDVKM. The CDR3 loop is CASSFPTGSSYEQYF. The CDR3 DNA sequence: TGTGCCAGCAGTTTCCCGACAGGGAGCTCCTACGAGCAGTACTTC.

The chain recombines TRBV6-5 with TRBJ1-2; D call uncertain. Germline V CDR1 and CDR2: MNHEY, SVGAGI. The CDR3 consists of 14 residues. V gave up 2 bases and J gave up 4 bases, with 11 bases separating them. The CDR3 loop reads CASSYAAGVYGYTF. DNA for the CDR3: TGTGCCAGCAGTTACGCCGCAGGAGTCTATGGCTACACCTTC.

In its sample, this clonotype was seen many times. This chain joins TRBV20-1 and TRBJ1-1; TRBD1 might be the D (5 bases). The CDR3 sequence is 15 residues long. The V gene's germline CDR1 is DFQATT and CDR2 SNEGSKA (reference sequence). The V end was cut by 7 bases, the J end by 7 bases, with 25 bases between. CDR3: CSVEGLVRGKGEAFF. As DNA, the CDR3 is TGCAGTGTTGAGGGGCTTGTACGCGGGAAGGGTGAAGCTTTCTTT.

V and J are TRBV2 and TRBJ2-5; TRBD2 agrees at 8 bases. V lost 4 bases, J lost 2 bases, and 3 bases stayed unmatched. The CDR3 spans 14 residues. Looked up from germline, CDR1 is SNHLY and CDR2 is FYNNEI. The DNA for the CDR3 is TGTGCCAGCAGTGCCGGGAGGGGTCAAGAGACCCAGTACTTC. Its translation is CASSAGRGQETQYF.

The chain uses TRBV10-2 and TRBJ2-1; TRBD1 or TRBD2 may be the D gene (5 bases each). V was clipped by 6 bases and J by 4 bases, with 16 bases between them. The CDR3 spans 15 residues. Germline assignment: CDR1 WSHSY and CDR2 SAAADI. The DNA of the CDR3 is TGCGCCAGCAGCGGGACGTGGACAACATACAATGAGCAGTTCTTC. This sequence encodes CASSGTWTTYNEQFF.

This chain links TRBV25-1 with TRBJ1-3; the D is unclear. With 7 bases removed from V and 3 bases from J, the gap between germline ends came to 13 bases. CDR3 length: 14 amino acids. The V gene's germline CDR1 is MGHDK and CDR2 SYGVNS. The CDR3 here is CASNAAGFGNTIYF. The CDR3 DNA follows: TGTGCCAGCAATGCGGCGGGGTTTGGAAACACCATATATTTT.

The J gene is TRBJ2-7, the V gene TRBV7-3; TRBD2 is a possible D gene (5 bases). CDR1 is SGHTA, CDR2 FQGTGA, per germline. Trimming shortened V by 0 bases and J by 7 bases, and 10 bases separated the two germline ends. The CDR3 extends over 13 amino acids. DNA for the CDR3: TGTGCCAGCAGCTTAACCACCACGGGAGAGCAGTACTTC. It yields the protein CASSLTTTGEQYF.

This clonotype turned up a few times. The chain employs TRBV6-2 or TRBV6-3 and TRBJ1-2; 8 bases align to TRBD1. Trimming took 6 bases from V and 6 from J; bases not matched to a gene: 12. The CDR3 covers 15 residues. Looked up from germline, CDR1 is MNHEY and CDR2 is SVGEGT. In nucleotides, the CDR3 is TGTGCCAGCAGCTCCCGAAATGGACAGGGCCATGGCTACACCTTC. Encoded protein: CASSSRNGQGHGYTF.

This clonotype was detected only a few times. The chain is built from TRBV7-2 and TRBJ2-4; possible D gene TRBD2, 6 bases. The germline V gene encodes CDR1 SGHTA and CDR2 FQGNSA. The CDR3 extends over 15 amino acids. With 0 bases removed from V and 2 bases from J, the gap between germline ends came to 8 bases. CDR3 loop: CASSLARDTKNIQYF. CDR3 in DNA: TGTGCCAGCAGCTTAGCGCGGGATACCAAAAACATTCAGTACTTC.

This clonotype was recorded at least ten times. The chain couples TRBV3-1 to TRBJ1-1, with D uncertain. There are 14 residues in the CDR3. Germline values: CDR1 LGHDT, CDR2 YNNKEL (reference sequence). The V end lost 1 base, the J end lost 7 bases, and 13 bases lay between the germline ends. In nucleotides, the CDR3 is TGTGCCAGCAGCCAAGGGCCCGGGGTACTTGAAGCTTTCTTT. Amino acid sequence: CASSQGPGVLEAFF.

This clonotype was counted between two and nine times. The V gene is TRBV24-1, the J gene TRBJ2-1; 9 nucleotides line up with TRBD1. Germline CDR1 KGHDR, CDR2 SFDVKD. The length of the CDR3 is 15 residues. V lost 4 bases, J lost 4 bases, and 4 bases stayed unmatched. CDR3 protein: CATSESGTGYNEQFF. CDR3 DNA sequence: TGTGCCACCAGTGAGTCCGGGACAGGGTACAATGAGCAGTTCTTC.

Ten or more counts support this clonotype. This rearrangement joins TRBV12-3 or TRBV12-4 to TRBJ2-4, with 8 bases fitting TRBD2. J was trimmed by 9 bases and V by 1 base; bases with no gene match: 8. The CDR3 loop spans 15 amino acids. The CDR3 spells CASSLEGTRGLIQYF. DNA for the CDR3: TGTGCCAGCAGTTTAGAGGGGACTAGGGGTCTCATTCAGTACTTC.

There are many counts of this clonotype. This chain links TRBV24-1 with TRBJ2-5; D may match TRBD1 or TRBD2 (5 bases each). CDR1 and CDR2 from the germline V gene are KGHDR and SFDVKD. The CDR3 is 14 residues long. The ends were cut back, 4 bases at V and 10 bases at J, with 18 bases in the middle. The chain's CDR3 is CATSEHRDPRHQYF. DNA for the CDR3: TGTGCCACCAGTGAACACCGGGACCCTCGACACCAGTACTTC.

CDR3 in amino acids: CSARSGGPYNEQFF. CDR3 bases: TGCAGTGCTAGATCGGGGGGGCCCTACAATGAGCAGTTCTTC. The gene calls are TRBV20-1 and TRBJ2-1; TRBD2 agrees at 8 bases. Germline values: CDR1 DFQATT, CDR2 SNEGSKA (reference sequence). V shed 2 bases, J shed 2 bases, and the junction held 2 bases outside the gene matches. The CDR3 consists of 14 residues.

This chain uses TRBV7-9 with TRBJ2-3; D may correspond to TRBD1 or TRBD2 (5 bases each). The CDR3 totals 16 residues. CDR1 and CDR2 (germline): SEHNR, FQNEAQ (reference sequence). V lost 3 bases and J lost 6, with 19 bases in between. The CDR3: CASSFDSGGSGDTQYF. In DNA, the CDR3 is TGTGCCAGCAGCTTCGACAGTGGTGGGAGTGGGGATACGCAGTATTTT. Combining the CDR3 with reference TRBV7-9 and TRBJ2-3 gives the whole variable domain DTGVSQNPRHKITKRGQNVTFRCDPISEHNRLYWYRQTLGQGPEFLTYFQNEAQLEKSRLLSDRFSAERPKGSFSTLEIQRTEQGDSAMYLCASSFDSGGSGDTQYFGPGTRLTVL.

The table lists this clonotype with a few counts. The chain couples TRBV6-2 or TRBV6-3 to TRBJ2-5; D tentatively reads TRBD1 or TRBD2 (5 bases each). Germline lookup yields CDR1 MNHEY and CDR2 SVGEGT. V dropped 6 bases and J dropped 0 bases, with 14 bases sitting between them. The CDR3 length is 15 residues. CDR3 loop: CASSDRDVYQETQYF. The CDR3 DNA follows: TGTGCCAGCAGCGACCGGGACGTGTACCAAGAGACCCAGTACTTC.

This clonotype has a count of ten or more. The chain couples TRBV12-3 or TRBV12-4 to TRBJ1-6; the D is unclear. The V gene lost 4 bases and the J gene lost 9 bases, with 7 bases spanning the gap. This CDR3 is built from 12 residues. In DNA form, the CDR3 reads TGTGCCAGCAGTTCCGGGGTTTCACCCCTCCACTTT. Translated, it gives CASSSGVSPLHF.

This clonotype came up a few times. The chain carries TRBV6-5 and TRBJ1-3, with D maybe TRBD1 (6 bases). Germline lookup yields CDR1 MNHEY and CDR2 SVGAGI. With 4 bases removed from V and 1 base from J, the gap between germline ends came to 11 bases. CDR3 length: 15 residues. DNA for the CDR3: TGTGCCAGCAGTTCCCACGGACAGTCTGGAAACACCATATATTTT. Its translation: CASSSHGQSGNTIYF.

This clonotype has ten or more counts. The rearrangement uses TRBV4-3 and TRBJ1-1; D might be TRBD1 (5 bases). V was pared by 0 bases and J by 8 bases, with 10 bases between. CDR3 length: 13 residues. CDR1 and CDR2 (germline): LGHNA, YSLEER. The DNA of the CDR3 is TGCGCCAGCAGCCAAGAAGCCAGGGCAGAAGCTTTCTTT. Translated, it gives CASSQEARAEAFF.

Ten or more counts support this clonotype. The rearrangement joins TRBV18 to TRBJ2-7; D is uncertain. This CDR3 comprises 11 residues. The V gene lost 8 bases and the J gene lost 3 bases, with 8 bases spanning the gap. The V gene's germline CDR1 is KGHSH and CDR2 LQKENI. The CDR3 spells CASSPNYEQYF. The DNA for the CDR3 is TGTGCCAGCAGTCCGAACTACGAGCAGTACTTC.

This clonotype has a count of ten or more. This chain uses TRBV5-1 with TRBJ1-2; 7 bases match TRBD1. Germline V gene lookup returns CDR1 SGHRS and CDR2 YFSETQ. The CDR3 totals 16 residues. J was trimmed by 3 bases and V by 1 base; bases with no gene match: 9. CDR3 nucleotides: TGCGCCAGCAGCTTGACCAATACAGGGGCTTACTATGGCTACACCTTC. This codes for CASSLTNTGAYYGYTF.